This T cell receptor beta chain came from a study of control samples from healthy donors and cancer patients. Using immunoSEQ multiplex PCR, the repertoire was profiled, and TCRdb retains in-frame clones only, with some absent. The data contain about 270,000 clones, approximately 80% of them singletons. Germline V gene lookup returns CDR1 MNHEY and CDR2 SVGAGI. V lost 7 bases, J lost 2 bases, and 9 bases lay in between. This CDR3 has 13 residues. This TCR was sampled from an older woman with lung cancer. The sample consisted of PBMCs. The V call is TRBV6-5, the J call TRBJ1-3; D ambiguous. The CDR3: CASKETTGNTIYF. The CDR3 DNA sequence: TGTGCCAGCAAAGAAACAACTGGAAACACCATATATTTT.